The rows below give T cell receptor beta chains drawn from one sample of a study of identical twins. TCRdb independently ran MiXCR on the 5' RACE reads; one entry per CDR3 protein. The data hold 300,000 to 400,000 distinct CDR3 sequences, with roughly an eighth observed a single time. This sample also belongs to another study, concerning yellow fever vaccine responses in identical twins.

Sequencing was carried out using CD8+ T cells sorted from blood. The source is a woman under 30 in good health. Both conserved end residues are part of each CDR3. Fields, in order: CDR3 length, D gene, clone size, V gene, J gene, CDR3 DNA, CDR3 protein. A D gene is named only where the DNA matches it firmly. Clone size is shown for a subset of rows, as once, few, many or a class of expanded clone.

>14|NA|few|TRBV7-9|TRBJ2-5
TGTGCCAGCAGCACCAGCGAAGACCAAGAGACCCAGTACTTC
CASSTSEDQETQYF
>14|NA|NA|TRBV24-1|TRBJ2-1
TGTGCCACCAGTGATCTACAGGGTCCCAATGAGCAGTTCTTC
CATSDLQGPNEQFF
>14|NA|NA|TRBV7-6|TRBJ2-1
TGTGCCAGCAGCTCTCGGGCAGGGGACAATGAGCAGTTCTTC
CASSSRAGDNEQFF
>16|TRBD2|NA|TRBV28|TRBJ2-1
TGTGCCAGCAGTGGGGGGGGGAGGGGAGGTTACAATGAGCAGTTCTTC
CASSGGGRGGYNEQFF
>14|NA|many|TRBV5-1|TRBJ2-7
TGCGCCAGCAACGCGGAATCGGGGGCCTACGAGCAGTACTTC
CASNAESGAYEQYF
>16|TRBD2|few|TRBV7-9|TRBJ2-1
TGTGCCAGCAGCTTAAATTATCTAGCGGGTTACAATGAGCAGTTCTTC
CASSLNYLAGYNEQFF
>13|NA|few|TRBV20-1|TRBJ2-1
TGCAGTGCTAACAGGGTAGACTACAATGAGCAGTTCTTC
CSANRVDYNEQFF
>15|NA|NA|TRBV7-9|TRBJ1-4
TGTGCCAGCAGCGGGGGGGCAGTCACTAATGAAAAACTGTTTTTT
CASSGGAVTNEKLFF
>16|TRBD2|NA|TRBV28|TRBJ2-1
TGTGCCAGCAGTGGGGGACTAGCGGGGGGGCTCAATGAGCAGTTCTTC
CASSGGLAGGLNEQFF
>15|NA|few|TRBV7-9|TRBJ2-7
TGTGCCAGCAGCTTGGAGGGGAGCCCGAGCTACGAGCAGTACTTC
CASSLEGSPSYEQYF
>15|TRBD2|NA|TRBV7-9|TRBJ2-3
TGTGCCAGCAGCCCGACTAGCGGGCCCACAGATACGCAGTATTTT
CASSPTSGPTDTQYF
>16|NA|many|TRBV5-1|TRBJ1-1
TGCGCCAATTTACAGGGTCCACCGGCAGGGAACACTGAAGCTTTCTTT
CANLQGPPAGNTEAFF
>14|TRBD1|NA|TRBV12-3/TRBV12-4|TRBJ1-2
TGTGCCAGCAAGGGACAGGGCCTGAACTATGGCTACACCTTC
CASKGQGLNYGYTF
>15|NA|NA|TRBV9|TRBJ2-1
TGTGCCAGCAGCGTAGGGGTAGCGACCTACAATGAGCAGTTCTTC
CASSVGVATYNEQFF
>15|NA|few|TRBV9|TRBJ1-4
TGTGCCAGCAGCTCCCATGGGGGTGGGGGAGAAAAACTGTTTTTT
CASSSHGGGGEKLFF
>11|NA|NA|TRBV7-9|TRBJ1-2
TGTGCCAGCAGTACTAATCATGGCTACACCTTC
CASSTNHGYTF
>18|TRBD1|NA|TRBV28|TRBJ2-1
TGTGCCAGCAGTTTTCAGGAAAAGGACAGGGTTTTAAACAATGAGCAGTTCTTC
CASSFQEKDRVLNNEQFF
>13|NA|NA|TRBV24-1|TRBJ2-1
TGTGCCACCAGTGATTTTAGCATGGCTGAGCAGTTCTTC
CATSDFSMAEQFF
>16|TRBD1|NA|TRBV28|TRBJ1-2
TGTGCCAGCAGTTTGCTTCCCGGGACAGCTAACTATGGCTACACCTTC
CASSLLPGTANYGYTF
>15|NA|few|TRBV12-5|TRBJ2-5
TGTGCTAGTGGTTTGGCCCCGGGGACCCGAGAGACCCAGTACTTC
CASGLAPGTRETQYF
>12|TRBD1|NA|TRBV20-1|TRBJ2-5
TGCAGTGCCTACACAGGGGAAGAGACCCAGTACTTC
CSAYTGEETQYF
>16|TRBD2|few|TRBV4-1|TRBJ2-5
TGCGCCAGCAGCTTTTCCGGGACTAGCGGGAGTGAGACCCAGTACTTC
CASSFSGTSGSETQYF
>16|NA|many|TRBV7-9|TRBJ2-1
TGTGCCAGCAGCTTGGATTTAGCGGTCTCCTACAATGAGCAGTTCTTC
CASSLDLAVSYNEQFF
>16|NA|many|TRBV12-3/TRBV12-4|TRBJ2-2
TGTGCCAGCAGTTTAGCCAGGGCGCGTAGCACCGGGGAGCTGTTTTTT
CASSLARARSTGELFF
>15|TRBD2|few|TRBV9|TRBJ2-1
TGTGCCAGCAGCACTACCGGGACTAGCGGGAATGAGCAGTTCTTC
CASSTTGTSGNEQFF
>15|TRBD2|NA|TRBV7-8|TRBJ2-3
TGTGCCAGCAGCTTACGGGACTACTTCACAGATACGCAGTATTTT
CASSLRDYFTDTQYF
>13|TRBD1|NA|TRBV12-3/TRBV12-4|TRBJ2-5
TGTGCCAGCAGTTTAAACAGGGGTGAGACCCAGTACTTC
CASSLNRGETQYF
>15|NA|NA|TRBV3-1|TRBJ2-2
TGTGCCAGCAGCCAAGGGGTAGCAGGGACCGGGGAGCTGTTTTTT
CASSQGVAGTGELFF
>16|NA|NA|TRBV2|TRBJ2-1
TGTGCCAGCAGTGATCCCAACGTCGTGGGCTACAATGAGCAGTTCTTC
CASSDPNVVGYNEQFF